These 18 T cell receptor beta chains originate from one sample sequenced in a study of CD8 T cells in ankylosing spondylitis. TCRdb re-called the 5' RACE reads through MiXCR, storing one row per CDR3 protein. The sample records just under 350,000 distinct CDR3 sequences, roughly 15% being singletons. The sequenced sample was blood, either unsorted or a sorted T cell fraction (not recorded which). The source is a male donor with ankylosing spondylitis or in good health (not recorded which).

This clonotype has more than one count but fewer than ten. This chain connects TRBV5-1 to TRBJ2-2; D perhaps matches TRBD1 (8 bases). CDR3 size: 17 residues. CDR1 and CDR2 (germline): SGHRS, YFSETQ. The V end was cut by 5 bases, the J end by 4 bases, with 21 bases between. The CDR3 spells CASSLTRQGRVTGELFF. The CDR3 coding sequence is TGCGCCAGCAGTTTAACCAGACAGGGGAGGGTCACCGGGGAGCTGTTTTTT.

This clonotype was seen a few times. This rearrangement joins TRBV5-1 to TRBJ2-1; 10 bases line up with TRBD2. The trim removed 5 bases at V and 9 bases at J, leaving 8 bases unmatched. This CDR3 has 14 amino acids. Per germline, CDR1 SGHRS and CDR2 YFSETQ. CDR3 sequence reads: CASRGTAGGSEQFF. The CDR3 nucleotides read TGCGCCAGCAGAGGTACAGCGGGGGGGAGTGAGCAGTTCTTC.

This clonotype has at least ten counts. The V and J genes are TRBV3-1 and TRBJ2-2; TRBD1 might be the D (6 bases). The V end was cut by 1 base, the J end by 1 base, with 7 bases between. CDR3 length: 15 amino acids. Germline CDR1 is LGHDT and CDR2 is YNNKEL (reference sequence). The chain's CDR3 is CASSQVRGNTGELFF. In DNA, the CDR3 is TGTGCCAGCAGCCAAGTCAGGGGGAACACCGGGGAGCTGTTTTTT. Full variable domain (rest looked up from reference TRBV3-1 and TRBJ2-2): DTAVSQTPKYLVTQMGNDKSIKCEQNLGHDTMYWYKQDSKKFLKIMFSYNNKELIINETVPNRFSPKSPDKAHLNLHINSLELGDSAVYFCASSQVRGNTGELFFGEGSRLTVL.

The chain carries TRBV10-3 and TRBJ1-1; D may be TRBD1 (6 bases). Trimming removed 4 bases at V and 2 bases at J, with 11 bases between. The CDR3 extends over 14 amino acids. Germline V gene lookup returns CDR1 ENHRY and CDR2 SYGVKD. CDR3 DNA: TGTGCCATCAGTGTTGGGACAACAAACACTGAAGCTTTCTTT. Its translation is CAISVGTTNTEAFF.

The CDR3 loop reads CASSQAGVEGQFF. CDR3 in DNA: TGTGCCAGCAGCCAGGCGGGGGTCGAGGGGCAGTTCTTC. V and J are TRBV5-6 and TRBJ2-1; 7 bases align to TRBD2. Germline CDR1 is SGHDT and CDR2 is YYEEEE. CDR3 size: 13 residues. Trimming at V came to 4 bases and at J to 12 bases, leaving 10 bases not matched to a gene.

This clonotype was seen more than once but under ten times. The V and J genes are TRBV27 and TRBJ2-7; the match to TRBD1 covers 7 bases. The J segment lost 1 base and the V segment lost 5 bases, leaving 5 bases of the junction unmatched. Looked up from germline, CDR1 is MNHEY and CDR2 is SMNVEV (reference sequence). There are 14 residues in the CDR3. The CDR3 reads CASSTRDSSYEQYF. The CDR3 DNA reads TGTGCCAGCAGTACCCGGGACAGTTCCTACGAGCAGTACTTC.

This clonotype has only a few counts. This rearrangement joins TRBV5-1 to TRBJ1-2; D ambiguous. The CDR3 totals 14 residues. V was pared by 2 bases and J by 4 bases, with 12 bases between. Germline V gene lookup returns CDR1 SGHRS and CDR2 YFSETQ. CDR3 DNA sequence: TGCGCCAGCAGCTTATCCGAAACGGGCTATGGCTACACCTTC. Translating gives CASSLSETGYGYTF.

The CDR3 nucleotides are TGTGCCAGCAGCCGCGGGAGAGGGGGAGAGACCCAGTACTTC. It is translated as CASSRGRGGETQYF. The V gene is TRBV12-3 or TRBV12-4, the J gene TRBJ2-5; possible D gene TRBD2, 7 bases. The CDR3 sequence is 14 residues long. Trimming pared 6 bases from V and 4 bases from J, leaving 15 bases between.

The chain couples TRBV12-3 or TRBV12-4 to TRBJ1-1; the D gene is possibly TRBD1 (5 bases). The V end was cut by 5 bases, the J end by 5 bases, with 12 bases between. The CDR3 has 13 residues. CDR3 bases: TGTGCCAGCAGTAGTCGGCAGGGAACTGAAGCTTTCTTT. Protein: CASSSRQGTEAFF.

In its sample, this clonotype was seen a few times. The chain employs TRBV5-1 and TRBJ1-5; D unclear. The CDR3 is made up of 13 amino acids. Trimming stripped 0 bases from V and 7 bases from J, with 8 bases between. CDR1 SGHRS and CDR2 YFSETQ come from the germline V gene. The DNA for the CDR3 is TGCGCCAGCAGCTTGGAGGTAAACCAGCCCCAGCATTTT. Protein sequence: CASSLEVNQPQHF.

The V and J genes are TRBV19 and TRBJ2-2; D remains ambiguous. Per germline, CDR1 LNHDA and CDR2 SQIVND (reference sequence). CDR3 size: 15 residues. V was clipped by 6 bases and J by 2 bases, with 13 bases between them. CDR3 coding DNA: TGTGCCAGTAGGGCGCGAGGACCTAACACCGGGGAGCTGTTTTTT. As protein: CASRARGPNTGELFF.

This clonotype came up a few times. This chain links TRBV12-3 or TRBV12-4 with TRBJ1-2; 8 bases are shared with TRBD1. This CDR3 has 16 residues. The trim removed 5 bases at V and 1 base at J, leaving 9 bases unmatched. CDR3 region: CASSPNDRGGNYGYTF. CDR3 coding DNA: TGTGCCAGCAGTCCAAACGACAGGGGAGGTAACTATGGCTACACCTTC.

This clonotype was detected a few times. The chain couples TRBV7-2 to TRBJ2-1; 8 nucleotides match TRBD2. The CDR3 sequence is 12 residues long. Germline V gene lookup returns CDR1 SGHTA and CDR2 FQGNSA. The J segment lost 13 bases and the V segment lost 5 bases, leaving 7 bases of the junction unmatched. The CDR3 protein is CASSVLAVPQFF. DNA of the CDR3: TGTGCCAGCAGCGTACTAGCGGTTCCTCAGTTCTTC.

V and J are TRBV30 and TRBJ1-4, with TRBD1 matching 7 bases. The CDR3 is 15 residues long. Germline CDR1 GTSNPN, CDR2 SVGIG (reference sequence). V dropped 4 bases and J dropped 5; count of bases not matched to a gene: 10. CDR3 in amino acids: CAWTDGGQRNEKLFF. The CDR3, as DNA: TGTGCCTGGACCGACGGGGGACAGAGAAATGAAAAACTGTTTTTT.

V is TRBV3-1 and J is TRBJ2-5; TRBD2 aligns across 7 bases. The CDR3 sequence is 14 residues long. Germline CDR1 LGHDT, CDR2 YNNKEL (reference sequence). V shed 4 bases and J 7 bases; nucleotides not matched to a gene: 9. Here the CDR3 DNA reads TGTGCCAGCAGCCCAACTACTAGCGAAGGGACCCAGTACTTC. Its protein is CASSPTTSEGTQYF.

This clonotype was detected a few times. The J gene is TRBJ1-1, the V gene TRBV11-3; D possibly corresponds to TRBD1 (6 bases). The germline V gene has CDR1 SGHNT and CDR2 YENEEA. The V and J ends lost 4 bases and 0 bases respectively, with 12 bases between them. The CDR3 spans 15 residues. Here the CDR3 reads CASSSNGQLNTEAFF. As DNA, the CDR3 is TGTGCCAGCAGCTCAAACGGACAGTTGAACACTGAAGCTTTCTTT.

This chain links TRBV14 with TRBJ2-4; 10 nucleotides line up with TRBD2. Germline V CDR1 and CDR2: SGHDN, FVKESK. V dropped 3 bases and J dropped 4; count of bases not matched to a gene: 12. The CDR3 covers 18 residues. In DNA, the CDR3 is TGTGCCAGCAGCCAGGGTTATCCTAGCGGGGGACTAAAAAACATTCAGTACTTC. This sequence encodes CASSQGYPSGGLKNIQYF.

V usage is TRBV20-1 and J usage is TRBJ1-5; a weak D match, TRBD1 (6 bases). The germline CDR1 and CDR2 sequences are DFQATT and SNEGSKA (reference sequence). The length of the CDR3 is 14 residues. The ends were cut back, 4 bases at V and 4 bases at J, with 14 bases in the middle. CDR3 in amino acids: CSATPGGGNQPQHF. The CDR3 DNA is TGCAGTGCTACCCCTGGAGGGGGTAATCAGCCCCAGCATTTT.